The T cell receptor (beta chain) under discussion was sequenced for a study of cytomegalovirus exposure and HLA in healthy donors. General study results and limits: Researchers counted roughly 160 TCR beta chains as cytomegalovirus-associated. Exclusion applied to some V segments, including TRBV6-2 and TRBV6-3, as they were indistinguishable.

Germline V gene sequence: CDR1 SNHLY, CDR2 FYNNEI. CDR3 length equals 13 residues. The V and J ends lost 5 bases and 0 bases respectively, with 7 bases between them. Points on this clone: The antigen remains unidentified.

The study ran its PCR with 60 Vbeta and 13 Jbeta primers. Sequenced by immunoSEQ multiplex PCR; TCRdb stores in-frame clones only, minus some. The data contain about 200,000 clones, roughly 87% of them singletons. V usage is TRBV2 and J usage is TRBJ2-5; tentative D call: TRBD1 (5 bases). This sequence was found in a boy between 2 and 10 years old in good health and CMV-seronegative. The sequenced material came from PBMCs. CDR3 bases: TGTGCCAGCAGTACACAGGACCAAGAGACCCAGTACTTC. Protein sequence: CASSTQDQETQYF.